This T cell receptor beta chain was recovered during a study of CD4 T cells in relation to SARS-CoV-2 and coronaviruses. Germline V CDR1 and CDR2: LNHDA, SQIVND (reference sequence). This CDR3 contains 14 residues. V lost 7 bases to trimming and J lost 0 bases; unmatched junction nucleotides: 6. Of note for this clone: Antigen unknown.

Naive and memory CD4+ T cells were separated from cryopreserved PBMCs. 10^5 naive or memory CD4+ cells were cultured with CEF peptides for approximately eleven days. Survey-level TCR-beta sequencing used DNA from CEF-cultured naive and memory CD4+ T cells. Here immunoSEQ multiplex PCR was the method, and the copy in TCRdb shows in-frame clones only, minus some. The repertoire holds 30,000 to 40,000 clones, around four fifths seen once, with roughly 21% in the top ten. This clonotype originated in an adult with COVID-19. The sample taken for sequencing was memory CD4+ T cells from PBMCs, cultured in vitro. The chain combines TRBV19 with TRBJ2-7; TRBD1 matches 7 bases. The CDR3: CASTPTGSSYEQYF. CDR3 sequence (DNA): TGTGCCAGTACCCCGACAGGGAGCTCCTACGAGCAGTACTTC.